Given below is one T cell receptor beta chain in context. Its target antigen remains unknown. Base qualities are missing; no much larger clone stands one base away. Genomic DNA was used as template for profiling of TCR beta VDJ combinations and CDR3 sequences. TCR repertoire sequencing was run on an Illumina HiSeq 2000. The paper's processing steps were these. Repertoire assessment relied on Simpson's diversity index, CDR3 size and DJ length profiles, and TRBV/TRBJ rearrangement plots. The most abundant DNA sequence in the deep sequencing data was defined as the immunodominant clone. CDR3 amino acid sequences were screened for sharing across subjects and were compared with published repertoires and the VDJdb database. TCRdb reworked the public reads: Q25 trimming with fastp, MiXCR clone assembly, productive beta chains retained. A single entry per CDR3 protein holds the most common genes and DNA from its merged rows. The V and J calls and clone size are TCRdb's, not the authors'. Across this sample there are hundreds of thousands of distinct CDR3 sequences, with around 32% seen only once. The ten most abundant clones make up around 0.82% of the sample.

This sample is drawn from a study of CD8+CD57+ T cells in acquired aplastic anemia (dated by TCRdb to the late 2010s). For the wider study: On average, sorted CD4+ and CD8+ cells yielded approximately 3 ug of extracted DNA, with a range of 0.2 to 27.4 ug. CD8+CD57+ expansion was defined as a frequency above the mean frequency observed in healthy subjects. What the study reported, not specific to this receptor: Around 27 CD8+ CDR3 sequences were shared between patients and controls but appeared highly expressed in patients and within their immunodominant clones. Patients and healthy controls showed no significant difference in CD8+ Simpson's diversity (P=0.060).

The patients picked for sequencing were ones in whom flow cytometry had shown an expansion of CD8+CD57+ cells. Severe acquired aplastic anemia was diagnosed in all patients according to International Study of Aplastic Anemia and Agranulocytosis and Camitta criteria. No therapy had been received by the patients at the time of blood sampling. TCR repertoires of sorted CD4+ and CD8+ blood T cells from severe aplastic anemia patients and healthy subjects were deep-sequenced in the study. Patients were enrolled in the USA under clinicaltrials.gov protocols 00001620, 01623167, 00001397, 00071045, 00081523 and 00961064. Ficoll-Paque density gradient centrifugation was used to isolate peripheral blood mononuclear cells. CD4+ and CD8+ T cells were sorted by FACS or magnetic beads before DNA extraction. Sequences DFQATT (CDR1) and SNEGSKA (CDR2) are obtained from the germline V gene (reference sequence). For this chain, trimming is 4 bases at the V end and 5 bases at the J end, and the number of junction bases without a gene match is 10. The CDR3 contains 15 residues, cysteine and phenylalanine counted. CDR3 DNA only is kept here, 45 bases in frame from base 1.

This receptor was obtained from a human donor with aplastic anemia. The specimen was sorted CD4+, CD8+, or CD8+CD57+ T cells (not recorded which) from PBMCs. This receptor chain uses TRBV20-1 and TRBJ1-4, with 7 bases aligning to TRBD1. In nucleotide form, the sequence is TGCAGTGCTAAAAGCCCGAGACAGGGCAATGAAAAACTGTTTTTT. Protein translation: CSAKSPRQGNEKLFF.